This T cell receptor (beta chain) derives from a study of blood T cell repertoires in COVID-19. In the authors' workflow: Estimated nucleated cell counts came from reference gene primer amplification. Clones were read by immunoSEQ multiplex PCR, and TCRdb kept only the in-frame ones, dropping some. Clone size and the V and J calls come from that table; the DNA yielded D and trimming. The sample consists of about 190,000 clones, approximately 84% of them appearing once. The V segment lost 1 base and the J segment 2 bases; nucleotides outside the gene matches: 2. This CDR3 has 16 amino acids. CDR1 is SGHRS, CDR2 YFSETQ, per germline. Recovery among Cohort 3 donors was established by two negative PCRs, clearance, or symptom resolution.

The sequence was obtained from a woman aged 30 to 39 who had recovered from COVID-19. The rearrangement links TRBV5-1 to TRBJ2-2; 10 nucleotides agree with TRBD2. Sequences were obtained from PBMCs or T cells enriched from blood (not recorded which). The CDR3 region has the DNA TGCGCCAGCAGCTTGCTAGCGGGGGACAACACCGGGGAGCTGTTTTTT. Its translation is CASSLLAGDNTGELFF.